The T cell receptor beta chain under discussion was sequenced for a study of blood T cell repertoires in COVID-19. Overall study context: COVID-19 samples, acute and convalescent, were from the United States, Italy and Spain. T cells, B-cell-depleted T cells, or PBMCs supplied cDNA or gDNA.

Grouping used clinical history reported by participants in a survey and questionnaire. In Cohort 3, a recovered donor had either two negative PCRs, clearance, or symptom resolution. TCRdb's table, derived via immunoSEQ multiplex PCR, lists solely in-frame clones and lacks some. Of hundreds of thousands of clones detected, roughly 87% appear once; the ten largest clones hold just under 9%. V was trimmed by 3 bases and J by 3 bases, leaving 8 bases between them. The CDR3 consists of 13 residues. Germline values: CDR1 LGHDT, CDR2 YNNKEL (reference sequence). The table lists this clone with a few counts. The TCR sequence derives from a woman between 18 and 30 years old who had recovered from COVID-19. The chain has TRBV3-1 (or the pseudogene TRBV3-2) and TRBJ1-2; D remains ambiguous. Material: PBMCs or T cells enriched from blood (not recorded which). For the CDR3, the DNA is TGTGCCAGCAGCCACGTTGCGGACTATGGCTACACCTTC. Translating gives CASSHVADYGYTF.